Below are 13 T cell receptor beta chains sequenced from a single sample in a study of T-cell reconstitution after alpha-beta-depleted transplantation in children. Preparation of the TCRbeta library was carried out with unique molecular identifiers. TCRdb called the PCR reads again in MiXCR, with one record for every CDR3 protein. The data contain some 300,000 distinct CDR3 sequences, around 7.1% of them seen just once; the ten biggest clones take up approximately 9%. No cognate antigen is known for these TCRs. Findings and caveats of the study: Hyperexpanded clones declined; after one year, newly produced T cells mostly supplied diversity.

This material consisted of peripheral blood, taken 360 days after TCRalphabeta/CD19-depleted stem cell transplant. The source of these receptors is a female patient aged 2-10 years who had a stem cell transplant for Fanconi anemia, so the T cells may come from the graft donor.

This clonotype was recorded many times. The rearrangement uses TRBV12-3 or TRBV12-4 and TRBJ1-3; no reliable D call. V gave up 3 bases and J gave up 0 bases, with 3 bases separating them. There are 13 residues in the CDR3. CDR3 loop: CASSFLSGNTIYF. CDR3 bases: TGTGCCAGCAGTTTCCTCTCTGGAAACACCATATATTTT.

This clonotype was detected only a few times. The chain links TRBV7-2 to TRBJ2-3, with 12 bases fitting TRBD2. Germline assignment: CDR1 SGHTA and CDR2 FQGNSA. This CDR3 region has 17 residues. The V segment lost 4 bases and the J segment 4 bases; nucleotides outside the gene matches: 9. The CDR3 here is CASSSSGGAFISDTQYF. The CDR3 coding sequence is TGTGCCAGCAGCTCTAGCGGGGGGGCCTTCATATCAGATACGCAGTATTTT. The whole variable domain, remainder taken from reference TRBV7-2 and TRBJ2-3, is GAGVSQSPSNKVTEKGKDVELRCDPISGHTALYWYRQSLGQGLEFLIYFQGNSAPDKSGLPSDRFSAERTGGSVSTLTIQRTQQEDSAVYLCASSSSGGAFISDTQYFGPGTRLTVL.

This clonotype was detected ten times or more. The chain joins TRBV5-1 to TRBJ2-2; weak D call: TRBD2 (6 bases). The CDR3 loop spans 16 amino acids. The V gene lost 1 base and the J gene lost 2 bases, with 12 bases spanning the gap. CDR1 and CDR2 (germline): SGHRS, YFSETQ. In nucleotides, the CDR3 is TGCGCCAGCAGCTTGATACCGGGACTTAACACCGGGGAGCTGTTTTTT. Residues: CASSLIPGLNTGELFF.

This clonotype was counted between two and nine times. The rearrangement uses TRBV18 and TRBJ2-3, with D unresolved. The CDR3 is made up of 14 amino acids. Between the trimmed V and J ends, which lost 5 bases and 6 bases, there was a span of 15 bases. Germline V gene sequence: CDR1 KGHSH, CDR2 LQKENI. The CDR3 sequence is CASSSSAWADTQYF. The DNA for the CDR3 is TGTGCCAGCTCATCCTCGGCGTGGGCGGATACGCAGTATTTT.

The sample holds many counts of this clonotype. The genes are TRBV5-1 and TRBJ2-1; D might be TRBD2 (5 bases). The CDR3 runs to 11 residues. Trimming cost V 7 bases and J 8 bases, with 10 bases left between them. CDR1 and CDR2 from the germline V gene are SGHRS and YFSETQ. The CDR3 protein is CASDYGDEQFF. Written as DNA, the CDR3 is TGCGCCAGCGACTATGGGGATGAGCAGTTCTTC.

This clonotype was recorded at least ten times. The chain uses TRBV5-6 and TRBJ1-2; unclear D gene. The CDR3 has 15 amino acids. CDR1 is SGHDT and CDR2 is YYEEEE in the germline V gene. V was cut by 0 bases and J by 3 bases, with 12 bases left in between. CDR3 sequence reads: CASSLAALTYYGYTF. Here the CDR3 DNA reads TGTGCCAGCAGCTTGGCCGCGCTCACTTACTATGGCTACACCTTC.

This clonotype has ten or more counts. The V call is TRBV12-3 or TRBV12-4, the J call TRBJ2-2; 7 positions agree with TRBD1. V trimming: 7 bases; J trimming: 6 bases; junction bases outside the gene matches: 11. The CDR3 has 15 amino acids. CDR3 loop: CASTRFGQAAGELFF. The DNA for the CDR3 is TGTGCCAGCACCAGATTCGGACAGGCTGCCGGGGAGCTGTTTTTT.

This clonotype has a count of ten or more. The chain has TRBV20-1 and TRBJ1-1; a weak D match, TRBD1 (6 bases). This CDR3 comprises 14 residues. The germline V gene has CDR1 DFQATT and CDR2 SNEGSKA (reference sequence). Trimming pared 6 bases from V and 6 bases from J, leaving 20 bases between. This chain's CDR3 is CSAPDRPKGAEAFF. CDR3 coding DNA: TGCAGTGCCCCTGACAGGCCTAAGGGAGCTGAAGCTTTCTTT.

Ten or more counts support this clonotype. This rearrangement joins TRBV29-1 to TRBJ1-2, with 7 bases identical to TRBD1. The germline V gene encodes CDR1 SQVTM and CDR2 ANQGSEA. The V segment lost 8 bases and the J segment 4 bases; nucleotides outside the gene matches: 13. The CDR3 runs 14 residues. CDR3 residues: CSYYDREQGYGYTF. The CDR3 DNA reads TGCAGCTACTACGACAGGGAACAAGGCTATGGCTACACCTTC.

This clonotype was detected ten times or more. The chain recombines TRBV5-1 with TRBJ2-3; 10 bases agree with TRBD2. Trimming removed 5 bases from V and 0 bases from J; junction bases left unmatched: 3. The germline V gene encodes CDR1 SGHRS and CDR2 YFSETQ. This CDR3 has 15 residues. CDR3 sequence: CASRPLAGSTDTQYF. In nucleotides, the CDR3 is TGCGCCAGCAGACCACTAGCGGGGAGCACAGATACGCAGTATTTT. Looking up the rest from reference TRBV5-1 and TRBJ2-3 gives the full variable domain: KAGVTQTPRYLIKTRGQQVTLSCSPISGHRSVSWYQQTPGQGLQFLFEYFSETQRNKGNFPGRFSGRQFSNSRSEMNVSTLELGDSALYLCASRPLAGSTDTQYFGPGTRLTVL.

The chain employs TRBV20-1 and TRBJ2-5; 9 nucleotides match TRBD2. The CDR3 sequence is 15 residues long. Germline values: CDR1 DFQATT, CDR2 SNEGSKA (reference sequence). Losses at the gene ends were 1 base for V and 2 bases for J; bases not matched to a gene: 5. This CDR3 is CSARASLAGQETQYF. The CDR3 nucleotides are TGCAGTGCTAGAGCGTCCCTAGCGGGGCAAGAGACCCAGTACTTC.

In its sample, this clonotype was seen many times. The chain is built from TRBV6-5 and TRBJ2-7; no clear D. Germline values: CDR1 MNHEY, CDR2 SVGAGI. V shed 0 bases and J shed 2 bases, with 11 bases lying between them. The CDR3 is made up of 15 amino acids. CDR3 protein: CASSYSLGQAYEQYF. CDR3 sequence (DNA): TGTGCCAGCAGTTACTCGTTAGGGCAGGCCTACGAGCAGTACTTC.

The chain carries TRBV6-2 or TRBV6-3 and TRBJ2-3; D is uncertain. The CDR3 spans 13 residues. V was cut by 6 bases and J by 6 bases, with 13 bases left in between. Germline V gene sequence: CDR1 MNHEY, CDR2 SVGEGT. The CDR3 nucleotides read TGTGCCAGCAGCGCCGCCATTGCGGATACGCAGTATTTT. It codes for CASSAAIADTQYF.